The entry that follows covers one T cell receptor (beta chain) sequence. Its antigen is undetermined. The CDR3 end is not reached by the read, which stops 3 residues before it; the germline J gene fills it in. TCRdb keeps only in-frame clones here, not all; method: immunoSEQ multiplex PCR. The sample data list tens of thousands of clones. V gave up 0 bases and J gave up 0 bases, with 9 bases separating them. Germline CDR1 reads PRHDT; CDR2 reads FYEKMQ (reference sequence). The CDR3 is made up of 16 amino acids. These data originate in a study of T cells in women clearing cervical HPV infection. Study overall: Donors had HPV16-related CIN3 or worse; 2 had invasive cancer. Only a few women had HLA typing results available. For cases, blood was sampled a median 149 days after lesion detection, interquartile range about 90 to 230 days. Points from the study as a whole: It is unknown whether associations predate infection; no effector/memory or HPV-specific sorting.

The specimen was blood buffy coat. The origin of this receptor is a woman aged 18 to 69 with a cervical HPV16 infection that either progressed to CIN3+ or cleared (not recorded which). The chain recombines TRBV13 with TRBJ2-4; tentative D call: TRBD2 (5 bases). The part of the CDR3 DNA that was read is TGTGCCAGCAGCTTAGGTGAGCGGTTAGCCAAAAACATT. Translation gives CASSLGERLAKNI. The whole CDR3 region reads CASSLGERLAKNIQYF.